The source of this T cell receptor beta chain is a study of molecular identifiers for immune sequencing clone quantification. The study, taken as a whole, reports: Spiked Jurkat TCR RNA equivalent to one cell reportedly surfaced among over 850,000 naive cells.

CD8+CD4-CCR7+CD45RA+ sorting gave the naive CD8 T cells. Each CDR3 protein gets one entry after TCRdb re-called the PCR reads with MiXCR. Of 65,000 or so distinct CDR3 sequences listed, roughly 18% are singletons. This clonotype was counted at least ten times. Its antigen is currently unknown. Trimming shortened V by 7 bases and J by 1 base, and 15 bases separated the two germline ends. CDR1 MNHEY and CDR2 SMNVEV come from the germline V gene (reference sequence). This CDR3 has 15 residues. V usage is TRBV27 and J usage is TRBJ2-3; tentatively, D is TRBD1 (7 bases). The receptor was derived from a human donor in good health. Some libraries in this study had Jurkat cell RNA spiked in. The specimen sequenced was naive CD8+ T cells from blood, with Jurkat cell RNA spiked in. Documented subset: FACS-sorted CD8+CD4-CCR7+CD45RA+ naive T cells. The CDR3 here is CASMVEGAGTDTQYF. For the CDR3, the DNA is TGTGCCAGCATGGTGGAGGGGGCTGGCACAGATACGCAGTATTTT.